The next 20 T cell receptor beta chains were all read from a single sample in a study of T cells in Graves' hyperthyroidism and ophthalmopathy. Template material for amplifying TCR beta CDR3 regions consisted of RNA transcripts. Initially, a first-round RT-PCR of the TCR CDR3 employed the HTBI primer set. TCRdb ran MiXCR on the multiplex PCR reads and lists one entry per CDR3 protein. The table includes approximately 610,000 distinct CDR3 sequences, 14% to 15% detected once. The sequencing input was blood. These receptors were obtained from a middle-aged woman with Graves' ophthalmopathy.

This clonotype was seen repeatedly, ten times or more. The rearrangement links TRBV11-1 to TRBJ2-7, with 11 bases lining up with TRBD1. This CDR3 comprises 17 residues. V lost 1 base to trimming and J lost 5 bases; unmatched junction nucleotides: 10. Germline loops: CDR1 SGHAT, CDR2 FQDESV (reference sequence). The CDR3 nucleotides are TGTGCCAGCAGCTTAGGGACAGGGGGCATAGGTTCAAACGAGCAGTACTTC. It encodes CASSLGTGGIGSNEQYF.

The rearrangement links TRBV7-9 to TRBJ2-7, with 7 positions matching TRBD1. The CDR3 length is 14 residues. The germline V gene encodes CDR1 SEHNR and CDR2 FQNEAQ (reference sequence). Trimming removed 3 bases from V and 5 bases from J; junction bases left unmatched: 7. The CDR3 DNA reads as TGTGCCAGCAGCTTTCACGACAGGGTCCACGAGCAGTACTTC. Encoded protein: CASSFHDRVHEQYF.

At least ten counts were recorded for this clonotype. This sequence joins TRBV9 and TRBJ2-7; TRBD2 aligns across 13 bases. The CDR3 runs to 16 residues. The germline V gene encodes CDR1 SGDLS and CDR2 YYNGEE. V was clipped by 0 bases and J by 3 bases; unmatched bases: 3. CDR3 sequence: CASSVGGLAGSYEQYF. The CDR3 bases are TGTGCCAGCAGCGTAGGGGGACTAGCGGGGAGCTACGAGCAGTACTTC.

The sample holds many counts of this clonotype. The chain employs TRBV7-8 and TRBJ2-7; 7 bases fit TRBD2. The V gene end was trimmed by 2 bases and the J gene end by 2 bases; junction bases not matched to a gene: 6. CDR3 length: 15 residues. In germline, CDR1 is SGHVS, CDR2 FQNEAQ. This CDR3 reads CASSLMYGGAYEQYF. CDR3 DNA: TGTGCCAGCAGCTTAATGTATGGGGGGGCCTACGAGCAGTACTTC.

In its sample, this clonotype was seen many times. The chain joins TRBV7-3 to TRBJ2-2; perhaps TRBD1 as D (5 bases). CDR3 length: 14 residues. Germline V CDR1 and CDR2: SGHTA, FQGTGA. Between the trimmed V and J ends, which lost 5 bases and 4 bases, there was a span of 11 bases. CDR3 in DNA: TGTGCCAGCAGCCCGATACAGGCCACCGGGGAGCTGTTTTTT. Translated: CASSPIQATGELFF.

This clonotype has a count of ten or more. The chain joins TRBV12-3 or TRBV12-4 to TRBJ1-5; D unresolved. The CDR3 spans 17 residues. V lost 4 bases and J lost 0, with 16 bases in between. CDR3 bases: TGTGCCAGCAGTTCGATCGTCGGCGTGTATAGCAATCAGCCCCAGCATTTT. It is translated as CASSSIVGVYSNQPQHF.

This clonotype has at least ten counts. CDR3 in DNA: TGTGCCAGCGCTCTTCGCGGCCAAGAGACCCAGTACTTC. This codes for CASALRGQETQYF. The chain is built from TRBV7-2 and TRBJ2-5; D gene ambiguous. Trimming took 8 bases from V and 1 from J, leaving 11 bases between them. CDR3 length: 13 amino acids. The germline V gene has CDR1 SGHTA and CDR2 FQGNSA.

There are a few counts of this clonotype. The V and J genes are TRBV29-1 and TRBJ1-2; D not resolved. The V and J ends lost 3 bases and 1 base respectively, with 3 bases between them. Per germline, CDR1 SQVTM and CDR2 ANQGSEA. The CDR3 contains 11 residues. Here the CDR3 DNA reads TGCAGCGTTGACCATAACTATGGCTACACCTTC. As protein: CSVDHNYGYTF.

This clonotype was seen a handful of times. The chain employs TRBV6-2 or TRBV6-3 and TRBJ2-4; perhaps TRBD2 as D (5 bases). The CDR3 covers 13 residues. Germline lookup yields CDR1 MNHEY and CDR2 SVGEGT. Trimming removed 8 bases from V and 1 base from J, with 9 bases in between. CDR3 residues: CASRDMAKNIQYF. The CDR3 DNA reads as TGTGCCAGCCGGGATATGGCCAAAAACATTCAGTACTTC.

This clonotype was counted many times. In DNA form, the CDR3 reads TGTGCCAGCAGAACAGCAGGAGCTAGCGGGAAGTCCTACGAGCAGTACTTC. Amino acids: CASRTAGASGKSYEQYF. The genes are TRBV6-4 and TRBJ2-7, with 9 bases fitting TRBD2. The CDR3 runs to 17 residues. CDR1 is MRHNA and CDR2 is SNTAGT in the germline V gene. Trimming at V came to 6 bases and at J to 1 base, leaving 13 bases not matched to a gene.

This clonotype was recorded many times. The genes are TRBV27 and TRBJ2-7, with TRBD2 matching 8 bases. CDR3 length: 15 amino acids. Germline V gives CDR1 MNHEY, CDR2 SMNVEV (reference sequence). V shed 5 bases and J 7 bases; nucleotides not matched to a gene: 13. The CDR3 reads CASSPRAGGPREQYF. In nucleotides, the CDR3 is TGTGCCAGCAGTCCTAGGGCGGGAGGACCCAGGGAGCAGTACTTC.

This clonotype has ten or more counts. The chain combines TRBV19 with TRBJ1-2; D gene unclear. The length of the CDR3 is 16 residues. Germline loops: CDR1 LNHDA, CDR2 SQIVND (reference sequence). V shed 3 bases and J shed 6 bases, with 20 bases lying between them. The DNA of the CDR3 is TGTGCCAGTAGTATGCCGTCGTCCGCTTCACACGATGGCTACACCTTC. It specifies CASSMPSSASHDGYTF.

In this sample, this clonotype turned up many times. A junction boundary mismatches the germline segment, possibly from a read error. This chain joins TRBV24-1 and TRBJ2-2; D is possibly TRBD1 (5 bases). The CDR3 sequence is 13 residues long. CDR1 is KGHDR and CDR2 is SFDVKD in the germline V gene. This CDR3 reads CAASRGNTGELFF. CDR3 sequence (DNA): TGTGCCGCCAGTAGGGGGAACACCGGGGAGCTGTTTTTT.

This clonotype was seen many times. This chain connects TRBV13 to TRBJ2-5, with 10 nucleotides matching TRBD2. Per germline, CDR1 PRHDT and CDR2 FYEKMQ (reference sequence). V shed 5 bases and J 1 base; nucleotides not matched to a gene: 7. There are 16 residues in the CDR3. The CDR3 DNA reads TGTGCCAGCAGCCCAACTAGCGGGGTCAGCCAAGAGACCCAGTACTTC. Protein: CASSPTSGVSQETQYF.

In its sample, this clonotype was seen many times. The CDR3 DNA reads TGTGCCAGCAGCTCCCCGACCGACAGTTTCCAAAACATTCAGTACTTC. Amino acids: CASSSPTDSFQNIQYF. The chain has TRBV5-5 and TRBJ2-4; maybe TRBD1 (5 bases). Germline V CDR1 and CDR2: SGHKS, YYEKEE (reference sequence). This CDR3 comprises 16 residues. With 3 bases removed from V and 5 bases from J, the gap between germline ends came to 18 bases.

This clonotype appeared many times. The rearrangement uses TRBV12-3 or TRBV12-4 and TRBJ1-1; D not certain. The CDR3 has 13 residues. V gave up 3 bases and J gave up 8 bases, with 13 bases separating them. For the CDR3, the DNA is TGTGCCAGCAGTTTCGAGGCAGGTTTCGAAGCTTTCTTT. It codes for CASSFEAGFEAFF.

This clonotype was counted ten times or more. The rearrangement joins TRBV5-1 to TRBJ1-2, with D tentatively TRBD1 (5 bases). Trimming took off 2 bases at V and 3 bases at J, with 11 bases between the two ends. Looked up from germline, CDR1 is SGHRS and CDR2 is YFSETQ. This CDR3 is built from 14 residues. CDR3 in DNA: TGCGCCAGCAGCTTTGGGGGGACGGACTATGGCTACACCTTC. Amino acids: CASSFGGTDYGYTF.

This clonotype was detected many times. The rearrangement links TRBV19 to TRBJ2-4; the D gene is possibly TRBD2 (6 bases). The V and J ends lost 5 bases and 7 bases respectively, with 21 bases between them. Germline V gene lookup returns CDR1 LNHDA and CDR2 SQIVND (reference sequence). The CDR3 is 16 residues long. CDR3 bases: TGTGCCAGTAGTGAGGCATGGAGGAGGGCCGGCAACATTCAGTACTTC. It yields the protein CASSEAWRRAGNIQYF.

This clonotype was recorded many times. The chain recombines TRBV20-1 with TRBJ2-5, with TRBD2 matching over 9 bases. CDR3 length: 13 amino acids. J was trimmed by 5 bases and V by 3 bases; bases with no gene match: 4. Germline-derived CDR1 and CDR2 are DFQATT and SNEGSKA (reference sequence). The CDR3 spells CSASLAGFETQYF. The CDR3 nucleotides are TGCAGTGCTAGTCTAGCGGGATTTGAGACCCAGTACTTC.

This clonotype showed up many times. The chain couples TRBV20-1 to TRBJ1-5; no reliable D call. The V gene lost 0 bases and the J gene lost 4 bases, with 13 bases spanning the gap. Per the germline V gene, CDR1 is DFQATT and CDR2 is SNEGSKA (reference sequence). The CDR3 totals 15 residues. CDR3 sequence reads: CSARDIQAANQPQHF. CDR3 bases: TGCAGTGCTAGAGATATCCAGGCCGCAAATCAGCCCCAGCATTTT.